What follows are 10 T cell receptor beta chains derived from one specimen sequenced in a study of T cell clonotyping in hematopoietic cell transplantation. Time point defined: recipient sample about 28 days before transplant, after cytoreduction. Sequenced by immunoSEQ multiplex PCR; TCRdb stores in-frame clones only, minus some. The data show about 47,000 clones, about four fifths seen once. The sample here was peripheral blood mononuclear cells, taken before stem cell transplant. The receptors were sampled from a man aged 60-69 years with myelodysplastic syndrome. Some clones in this sample may be carry-over from other donors' samples.

The table lists this clone with a count of one. The V call is TRBV18, the J call TRBJ1-4; D might be TRBD1 (5 bases). V dropped 3 bases and J dropped 0 bases, with 11 bases sitting between them. Germline values: CDR1 KGHSH, CDR2 LQKENI. The CDR3 loop spans 16 amino acids. The CDR3 DNA follows: TGTGCCAGCTCACCTTTTGGGGGATCAACTAATGAAAAACTGTTTTTT. Protein: CASSPFGGSTNEKLFF.

The chain links TRBV2 to TRBJ2-3; TRBD1 matches at 7 bases. There are 15 residues in the CDR3. With V trimmed by 8 bases and J by 5 bases, 13 bases remained unmatched. The germline V gene encodes CDR1 SNHLY and CDR2 FYNNEI. The CDR3, as DNA: TGTGCCAGCGGAAGACAGGGTGGAGGAGGAGATACGCAGTATTTT. Translating it yields CASGRQGGGGDTQYF.

V is TRBV19 and J is TRBJ2-7, with 9 bases matching TRBD2. Losses at the gene ends were 3 bases for V and 0 bases for J; bases not matched to a gene: 3. The CDR3 runs to 15 residues. Germline V CDR1 and CDR2: LNHDA, SQIVND (reference sequence). The DNA for the CDR3 is TGTGCCAGTAGTATTAGCGGGGGCGTCTCCTACGAGCAGTACTTC. Translated: CASSISGGVSYEQYF.

The rearrangement joins TRBV5-5 to TRBJ2-3; 9 nucleotides line up with TRBD1. The V segment lost 4 bases and the J segment 5 bases; nucleotides outside the gene matches: 8. The CDR3 loop spans 15 amino acids. Germline CDR1 reads SGHKS; CDR2 reads YYEKEE (reference sequence). The CDR3 DNA reads as TGTGCCAGCAGCGCGGGGACAGGGTTTCAAGATACGCAGTATTTT. Translated, it gives CASSAGTGFQDTQYF.

This clone was seen a handful of times. The rearrangement uses TRBV18 and TRBJ2-7; D is unresolved. Trimming left V 1 base short and J 0 bases short, with 7 bases between. The CDR3 spans 14 residues. The germline V gene encodes CDR1 KGHSH and CDR2 LQKENI. The CDR3 region has the DNA TGTGCCAGCTCACCACGTCTGGACTCCTACGAGCAGTACTTC. Its protein is CASSPRLDSYEQYF.

This rearrangement joins TRBV9 to TRBJ2-2, with 7 bases fitting TRBD1. The CDR3 extends over 18 amino acids. Germline V gene data show CDR1 as SGDLS and CDR2 as YYNGEE. Trimming took 0 bases from V and 7 from J; bases not matched to a gene: 15. CDR3 in amino acids: CASSVGKLRQGDHGELFF. The CDR3 DNA is TGTGCCAGCAGCGTAGGAAAGTTGAGGCAGGGGGATCACGGGGAGCTGTTTTTT.

This clone was recorded only once. The V and J genes are TRBV5-8 and TRBJ2-5; 12 nucleotides align to TRBD1. The germline V gene has CDR1 SGHTS and CDR2 YDEGEE. J was trimmed by 4 bases and V by 3 bases; bases with no gene match: 4. The CDR3 loop spans 15 amino acids. This CDR3 is CASSWGQGALETQYF. The CDR3 DNA follows: TGTGCCAGCAGCTGGGGACAGGGGGCCTTAGAGACCCAGTACTTC.

The J gene is TRBJ1-6, the V gene TRBV7-8; the D is unclear. Trimming left V 1 base short and J 12 bases short, with 7 bases between. The CDR3 has 12 residues. Germline CDR1 reads SGHVS; CDR2 reads FQNEAQ. The CDR3 DNA sequence: TGTGCCAGCAGCTTAGAGATCGGACCCCTCCACTTT. It is translated as CASSLEIGPLHF.

Only one count was recorded for this clone. The rearrangement joins TRBV14 to TRBJ2-1; no clear D. This CDR3 spans 13 amino acids. CDR1 is SGHDN, CDR2 FVKESK, per germline. Between the trimmed V and J ends, which lost 2 bases and 4 bases, there was a span of 6 bases. The CDR3 DNA is TGTGCCAGCAGCCAAAATAGTTACAATGAGCAGTTCTTC. Translating gives CASSQNSYNEQFF.

The V call is TRBV7-2, the J call TRBJ2-3; possible D gene TRBD2, 6 bases. The germline V gene encodes CDR1 SGHTA and CDR2 FQGNSA. The CDR3 spans 14 residues. Trimming removed 7 bases from V and 6 bases from J, with 17 bases in between. CDR3 DNA: TGTGCCAGCACCCCGGGGGTGTGGCCGGATACGCAGTATTTT. This sequence encodes CASTPGVWPDTQYF.